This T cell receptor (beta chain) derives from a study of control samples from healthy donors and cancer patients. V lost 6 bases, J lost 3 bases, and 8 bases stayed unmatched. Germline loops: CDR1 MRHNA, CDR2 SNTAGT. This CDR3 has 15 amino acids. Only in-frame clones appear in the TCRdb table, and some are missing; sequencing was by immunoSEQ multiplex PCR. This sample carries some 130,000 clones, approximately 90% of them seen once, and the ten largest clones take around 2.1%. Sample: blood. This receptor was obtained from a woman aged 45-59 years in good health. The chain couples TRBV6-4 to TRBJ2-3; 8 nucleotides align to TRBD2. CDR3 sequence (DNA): TGTGCCAGCAGCCGGGGGGGCGGGGGAACAGATACGCAGTATTTT. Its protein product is CASSRGGGGTDTQYF.